This T cell receptor beta chain was sequenced for a study of shared clonotypes between healthy human individuals. Profiled with immunoSEQ multiplex PCR; TCRdb holds only in-frame clones, not every one. The sample lists more than 1.2 million clones, approximately 98.5% occurring once. This TCR derives from a man aged 30 to 39 in good health. The sequenced sample consisted of naive CD4+ T cells sorted from blood. Subset of the sample: CD45RA+ positively selected.

CDR3 sequence: CASSVVSTGLSPRELFF. Here the CDR3 DNA reads TGTGCCAGCAGCGTAGTCAGTACGGGGCTATCACCGCGGGAGCTGTTTTTT. The chain links TRBV9 to TRBJ2-2; D possibly uses TRBD1 or TRBD2 (5 bases each). The CDR3 length is 17 residues. Germline V CDR1 and CDR2: SGDLS, YYNGEE. V was shortened by 0 bases and J by 9 bases, with 21 bases between the two germline ends.